What follows are 9 T cell receptor beta chains derived from one specimen sequenced in a study of T cell responses to AZD1222 COVID-19 vaccine (dated by TCRdb to about 2021). The time point label corresponds to: baseline before first vaccination. The library was generated by the immunoSEQ multiplex PCR assay. TCRdb provides this immuneACCESS table in a form limited to in-frame rearrangements. Some clones are lacking; in checked studies, under half of them reflect an unresolved V gene, and why the rest are absent is not known. In this sample the table shows about 97,000 clones, more than 85% of which occur a single time. The leading ten clones occupy over 6.5% of the sample. The sequencing used peripheral blood, collected on day 0 of AZD1222 vaccination. These receptors originate from an adult in good health.

The J gene is TRBJ2-3, the V gene TRBV18, with D perhaps assigned TRBD1 or TRBD2 (5 bases each). Trimming pared 3 bases from V and 4 bases from J, leaving 11 bases between. CDR3 size: 14 residues. Germline CDR1 KGHSH, CDR2 LQKENI. The CDR3 loop reads CASSPVRGADTQYF. DNA for the CDR3: TGTGCCAGCTCACCGGTGAGAGGGGCAGATACGCAGTATTTT. The full variable domain, with the rest looked up from reference TRBV18 and TRBJ2-3, is NAGVMQNPRHLVRRRGQEARLRCSPMKGHSHVYWYRQLPEEGLKFMVYLQKENIIDESGMPKERFSAEFPKEGPSILRIQQVVRGDSAAYFCASSPVRGADTQYFGPGTRLTVL.

The chain has TRBV5-1 and TRBJ2-5; 9 nucleotides match TRBD1. V lost 4 bases, J lost 4 bases, and 8 bases stayed unmatched. There are 15 residues in the CDR3. Germline CDR1 and CDR2: SGHRS and YFSETQ. This CDR3 reads CASSLGTGMRETQYF. CDR3 DNA sequence: TGCGCCAGCAGCCTGGGGACAGGGATGAGAGAGACCCAGTACTTC.

This clone was recorded a few times. The chain joins TRBV5-1 to TRBJ1-1; no clear D. The ends were cut back, 2 bases at V and 0 bases at J, with 8 bases in the middle. Germline assignment: CDR1 SGHRS and CDR2 YFSETQ. The CDR3 has 14 amino acids. The CDR3 loop is CASSFPSLNTEAFF. As DNA, the CDR3 is TGCGCCAGCAGCTTTCCCAGTTTGAACACTGAAGCTTTCTTT.

The V gene is TRBV27, the J gene TRBJ2-7; D call uncertain. CDR3 length equals 15 residues. Germline V lookup: CDR1 MNHEY, CDR2 SMNVEV (reference sequence). With 2 bases removed from V and 6 bases from J, the gap between germline ends came to 17 bases. The CDR3 bases are TGTGCCAGCAGTTTAAACAGAGGATGGGGTGGCGAGCAGTACTTC. The encoded protein is CASSLNRGWGGEQYF.

The sample holds a few counts of this clone. This chain connects TRBV6-2 or TRBV6-3 to TRBJ2-7, with D hard to call. Trimming pared 2 bases from V and 2 bases from J, leaving 7 bases between. The CDR3 is made up of 13 amino acids. Per the germline V gene, CDR1 is MNHEY and CDR2 is SVGEGT. The CDR3 region is CASSYPTPYEQYF. CDR3 nucleotide sequence: TGTGCCAGCAGTTACCCCACCCCCTACGAGCAGTACTTC.

The J gene is TRBJ2-7, the V gene TRBV11-2, with 7 nucleotides matching TRBD2. The CDR3 length is 14 residues. Per germline, CDR1 SGHAT and CDR2 FQNNGV. V was pared by 3 bases and J by 5 bases, with 7 bases of the junction left unmatched. In DNA form, the CDR3 reads TGTGCCAGCAGCTTGAGGCGGGAGTACCACGAGCAGTACTTC. It yields the protein CASSLRREYHEQYF.

The V call is TRBV5-1, the J call TRBJ1-1; 7 nucleotides match TRBD1. The CDR3 has 16 amino acids. Germline V gene sequence: CDR1 SGHRS, CDR2 YFSETQ. V was pared by 4 bases and J by 6 bases, with 15 bases of the junction left unmatched. CDR3 DNA: TGCGCCAGCAGCCCCGTCCCAGGGGGAGTAGGGGCTGAAGCTTTCTTT. Translation gives CASSPVPGGVGAEAFF.

The chain couples TRBV28 to TRBJ1-2; D is unclear. Deletions cut 2 bases from V and 8 bases from J, with 12 bases between. The germline V gene has CDR1 MDHEN and CDR2 SYDVKM. The CDR3 extends over 13 amino acids. This CDR3 reads CASSLRGQRGYTF. The CDR3 DNA sequence: TGTGCCAGCAGTTTAAGAGGCCAGAGAGGCTACACCTTC.

V and J are TRBV28 and TRBJ1-2, with 9 bases identical to TRBD1. Trimming took 8 bases from V and 4 from J; bases not matched to a gene: 5. Germline loops: CDR1 MDHEN, CDR2 SYDVKM. The CDR3 is 13 residues long. The CDR3 spells CASGRQGGYGYTF. CDR3 nucleotide sequence: TGTGCCAGCGGGAGACAGGGGGGCTATGGCTACACCTTC.